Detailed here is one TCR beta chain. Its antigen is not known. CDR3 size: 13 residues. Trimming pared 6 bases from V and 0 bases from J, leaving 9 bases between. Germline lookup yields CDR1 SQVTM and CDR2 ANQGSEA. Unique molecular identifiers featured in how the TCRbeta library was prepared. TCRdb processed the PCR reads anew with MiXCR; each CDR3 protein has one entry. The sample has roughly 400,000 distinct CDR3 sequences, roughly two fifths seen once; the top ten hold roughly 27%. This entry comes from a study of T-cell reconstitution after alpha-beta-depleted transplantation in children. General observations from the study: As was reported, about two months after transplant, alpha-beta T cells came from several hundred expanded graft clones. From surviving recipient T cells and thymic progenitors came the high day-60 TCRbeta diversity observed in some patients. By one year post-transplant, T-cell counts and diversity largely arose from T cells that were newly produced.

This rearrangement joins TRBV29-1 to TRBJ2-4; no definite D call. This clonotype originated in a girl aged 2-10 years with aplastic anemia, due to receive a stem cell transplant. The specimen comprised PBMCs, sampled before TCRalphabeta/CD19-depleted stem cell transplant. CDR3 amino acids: CSVGDLAKNIQYF. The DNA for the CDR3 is TGCAGCGTCGGAGACCTAGCCAAAAACATTCAGTACTTC.